Each of the 31 T cell receptor beta chains below was sequenced from the same sample in a study of T cells after yellow fever vaccination. TCRdb used MiXCR to reprocess the 5' RACE reads, holding one entry per CDR3 protein. In the table there are under 550,000 distinct CDR3 sequences, 20% to 25% of which are singletons. Source: PBMCs, taken 20 to 25 days after the first yellow fever vaccination. Every receptor here comes from a young man who received the YFV17D yellow fever vaccine.

This clonotype was observed a few times. This rearrangement joins TRBV12-3 or TRBV12-4 to TRBJ2-1; a possible D gene is TRBD2 (5 bases). The V gene lost 11 bases and the J gene lost 2 bases, with 10 bases spanning the gap. The CDR3 is 12 residues long. CDR3 in amino acids: CACGLAYNEQFF. CDR3 bases: TGTGCCTGCGGGCTAGCCTACAATGAGCAGTTCTTC.

The V call is TRBV21-1, the J call TRBJ2-1; the D call TRBD1 from the table was never checked on the DNA. TRBV21-1 is annotated as a pseudogene. CDR3 size: 13 residues. The CDR3 DNA sequence: TGTGCCGGCAGAGGCAGGGGAGCCAATGAGCAGTTCTTC. Translating gives CAGRGRGANEQFF.

About this clonotype: The junction does not match germline at one end; this may be a read error. The chain carries TRBV7-2 and TRBJ2-2; 7 bases match TRBD1. The CDR3 totals 13 residues. Germline V CDR1 and CDR2: SGHTA, FQGNSA. CDR3 sequence (DNA): TGTGCCAGCAGCTTAGTATGGGCAGGGGGGCTGTTTTTT. Translation gives CASSLVWAGGLFF.

CDR3 nucleotide sequence: TGCAGCGTTGATACCAGGTGGTCCAACACTGAAGCTTTCTTT. Protein: CSVDTRWSNTEAFF. The chain employs TRBV29-1 and TRBJ1-1; D gene ambiguous. The CDR3 is made up of 14 amino acids. The V gene lost 3 bases and the J gene lost 2 bases, with 13 bases spanning the gap. The germline CDR1 and CDR2 sequences are SQVTM and ANQGSEA.

This clonotype came up a few times. This chain joins TRBV6-1 and TRBJ1-1; D remains ambiguous. Between the trimmed V and J ends, which lost 6 bases and 1 base, there was a span of 12 bases. This CDR3 contains 14 residues. The germline gives CDR1 MNHNS, CDR2 SASEGT. The CDR3 spells CASSQGRGNTEAFF. In DNA, the CDR3 is TGTGCCAGCAGCCAAGGGCGTGGGAACACTGAAGCTTTCTTT.

The rearrangement joins TRBV12-3 or TRBV12-4 to TRBJ2-1, with D perhaps matching TRBD1 (6 bases). The CDR3 contains 15 residues. Trimming stripped 3 bases from V and 2 bases from J, with 11 bases between. In DNA form, the CDR3 reads TGTGCCAGCAGTTTCGGACAGACTACCTACAATGAGCAGTTCTTC. Translated: CASSFGQTTYNEQFF.

This clonotype was seen a handful of times. The chain has TRBV20-1 and TRBJ1-1; D possibly corresponds to TRBD1 (5 bases). Between the trimmed V and J ends, which lost 6 bases and 4 bases, there was a span of 21 bases. Germline CDR1 and CDR2: DFQATT and SNEGSKA (reference sequence). This CDR3 comprises 15 residues. The CDR3 protein is CSATGPQSRGTEAFF. CDR3 bases: TGCAGTGCCACGGGACCCCAATCGCGGGGCACTGAAGCTTTCTTT.

The chain uses TRBV6-5 and TRBJ2-2; D is undetermined. The CDR3 consists of 16 residues. CDR1 and CDR2 from the germline V gene are MNHEY and SVGAGI. Trimming took off 0 bases at V and 6 bases at J, with 14 bases between the two ends. The CDR3 coding sequence is TGTGCCAGCAGTTACTCGATCTCGGAAAGTGCCGGGGAGCTGTTTTTT. Its translation: CASSYSISESAGELFF.

The V call is TRBV5-6, the J call TRBJ1-1; D unresolved. This CDR3 spans 16 amino acids. V lost 5 bases and J 1 base, leaving 18 bases between the germline ends. CDR1 and CDR2 (germline): SGHDT, YYEEEE. The CDR3 region is CASSYGRTARNTEAFF. As DNA, the CDR3 is TGTGCCAGCAGTTATGGACGCACCGCCAGGAACACTGAAGCTTTCTTT. The full variable domain, with the rest looked up from reference TRBV5-6 and TRBJ1-1, is DAGVTQSPTHLIKTRGQQVTLRCSPKSGHDTVSWYQQALGQGPQFIFQYYEEEERQRGNFPDRFSGHQFPNYSSELNVNALLLGDSALYLCASSYGRTARNTEAFFGQGTRLTVV.

This clonotype occurred a few times. This chain uses TRBV7-9 with TRBJ2-7, with D perhaps matching TRBD1 or TRBD2 (6 bases each). From germline, CDR1 is SEHNR and CDR2 FQNEAQ (reference sequence). There are 14 residues in the CDR3. With 2 bases removed from V and 7 bases from J, the gap between germline ends came to 15 bases. The CDR3 nucleotides read TGTGCCAGCAGCTTATTGACAGGCGCGGGGGAGCAGTACTTC. Amino acid sequence: CASSLLTGAGEQYF.

The rearrangement links TRBV5-1 to TRBJ1-2; the D is unclear. The CDR3 totals 16 residues. The V end was cut by 1 base, the J end by 2 bases, with 15 bases between. The germline V gene encodes CDR1 SGHRS and CDR2 YFSETQ. CDR3 amino acids: CASSLRVMDGNYGYTF. Written as DNA, the CDR3 is TGCGCCAGCAGCTTGCGGGTGATGGACGGAAACTATGGCTACACCTTC. The whole variable domain, remainder taken from reference TRBV5-1 and TRBJ1-2, is KAGVTQTPRYLIKTRGQQVTLSCSPISGHRSVSWYQQTPGQGLQFLFEYFSETQRNKGNFPGRFSGRQFSNSRSEMNVSTLELGDSALYLCASSLRVMDGNYGYTFGSGTRLTVV.

The chain uses TRBV7-3 and TRBJ2-3; 8 bases align to TRBD2. The CDR3 has 17 amino acids. Germline values: CDR1 SGHTA, CDR2 FQGTGA. Trimming took 1 base from V and 2 from J; bases not matched to a gene: 8. The CDR3 loop reads CASSLRGSGGHTDTQYF. The CDR3 bases are TGTGCCAGCAGCTTAAGAGGGAGCGGGGGCCACACAGATACGCAGTATTTT.

This clonotype has a count of ten or more. CDR3 residues: CASSDLGRGTNTGELFF. Here the CDR3 DNA reads TGCGCCAGCAGTGATCTAGGGCGGGGGACTAACACCGGGGAGCTGTTTTTT. The chain couples TRBV10-2 to TRBJ2-2, with TRBD2 matching 7 bases. This CDR3 is built from 17 residues. V dropped 3 bases and J dropped 2; count of bases not matched to a gene: 9. CDR1 and CDR2 (germline): WSHSY, SAAADI.

This clonotype showed up many times. The gene calls are TRBV29-1 and TRBJ1-5; D call uncertain. V was cut by 7 bases and J by 2 bases, with 18 bases left in between. CDR1 and CDR2 from the germline V gene are SQVTM and ANQGSEA. The length of the CDR3 is 15 residues. The CDR3 region is CSASDGILGNQPQHF. The CDR3 bases are TGCAGCGCCTCGGACGGGATCTTGGGCAATCAGCCCCAGCATTTT.

The gene calls are TRBV6-5 and TRBJ2-3; the D gene is possibly TRBD2 (5 bases). Trimming removed 2 bases from V and 2 bases from J, with 11 bases in between. Per germline, CDR1 MNHEY and CDR2 SVGAGI. The CDR3 contains 15 residues. The CDR3, as DNA: TGTGCCAGCAGTTACGGGCGGGTCACCACAGATACGCAGTATTTT. It translates to CASSYGRVTTDTQYF.

This clonotype was counted only a few times. The rearrangement links TRBV5-1 to TRBJ2-7, with TRBD1 matching over 7 bases. The germline CDR1 and CDR2 sequences are SGHRS and YFSETQ. The junction had 3 bases not matched to a gene; V was cut back by 4 bases and J by 5 bases. CDR3 length: 12 residues. The DNA for the CDR3 is TGCGCCAGCAGCCCACAGGGGCACGAGCAGTACGTC. Translating gives CASSPQGHEQYV.

The V and J genes are TRBV7-3 and TRBJ2-7, with D possibly being TRBD2 (6 bases). The germline gives CDR1 SGHTA, CDR2 FQGTGA. V lost 2 bases to trimming and J lost 5 bases, with 10 bases between them. The CDR3 is 13 residues long. The CDR3 reads CASSLGGANEQYF. The CDR3, as DNA: TGTGCCAGCAGCTTAGGAGGGGCCAACGAGCAGTACTTC.

The CDR3 loop reads CASSSDRVGNSPLHF. DNA for the CDR3: TGCGCCAGCAGCTCTGACAGGGTTGGCAATTCACCCCTCCACTTT. The genes are TRBV5-1 and TRBJ1-6, with 7 bases that match TRBD1. The CDR3 contains 15 residues. V trimming: 3 bases; J trimming: 7 bases; junction bases outside the gene matches: 7. Germline V gene lookup returns CDR1 SGHRS and CDR2 YFSETQ.

This clonotype was counted only a few times. The CDR3 DNA is TGTGCCATCAGTGCCGTCAGACAGGGCCACCTCTCCTACGAGCAGTACTTC. Its translation is CAISAVRQGHLSYEQYF. V usage is TRBV10-3 and J usage is TRBJ2-7; 7 bases are a match to TRBD1. CDR3 size: 17 residues. Trimming took 4 bases from V and 0 from J; bases not matched to a gene: 12. Germline CDR1 and CDR2: ENHRY and SYGVKD.

The rearrangement links TRBV9 to TRBJ2-3; D ambiguous. The CDR3 contains 15 residues. Germline V gives CDR1 SGDLS, CDR2 YYNGEE. The V and J ends lost 4 bases and 0 bases respectively, with 12 bases between them. The CDR3 DNA follows: TGTGCCAGCAGCCCTCATGCGGTTAGCACAGATACGCAGTATTTT. This encodes CASSPHAVSTDTQYF.

The chain joins TRBV6-2 or TRBV6-3 to TRBJ1-1, with 7 bases that match TRBD1. The trim removed 2 bases at V and 4 bases at J, leaving 4 bases unmatched. This CDR3 is 14 amino acids long. Germline loops: CDR1 MNHEY, CDR2 SVGEGT. CDR3 bases: TGTGCCAGCAGTTACGACAGGGCCAGCACTGAAGCTTTCTTT. Translation: CASSYDRASTEAFF.

This clonotype has only a few counts. This CDR3 is CSVVQGVSGNTIYF. The CDR3 region has the DNA TGCAGCGTTGTCCAGGGAGTAAGTGGAAACACCATATATTTT. The rearrangement links TRBV29-1 to TRBJ1-3; possible D gene TRBD1, 5 bases. Trimming took off 4 bases at V and 3 bases at J, with 13 bases between the two ends. The length of the CDR3 is 14 residues. Germline values: CDR1 SQVTM, CDR2 ANQGSEA.

V and J are TRBV12-3 or TRBV12-4 and TRBJ2-7; TRBD1 agrees at 7 bases. The CDR3 consists of 13 residues. After removal of 6 bases from V and 6 bases from J, the junction contained 8 bases not matched to a gene. CDR3: CASRTTGIGEQYF. In DNA form, the CDR3 reads TGTGCCAGCAGAACGACAGGGATCGGCGAGCAGTACTTC.

With respect to this clonotype: A read error may explain this, as a much larger clone is one base away. V and J are TRBV15 and TRBJ2-2, with D tentatively TRBD2 (5 bases). Germline CDR1 is LNHNV and CDR2 is YYDKDF (reference sequence). The CDR3 is 13 residues long. As DNA, the CDR3 is TGTGACACCGGAGGACGGACGGGCGGGGAGCTGTTTTTT. Amino acids: CDTGGRTGGELFF.

This clonotype was recorded at least ten times. CDR3 coding DNA: TGTGCCAGCAGCGTAGGCTCAGGGCTCAACATTCAGTACTTC. This translates into CASSVGSGLNIQYF. V and J are TRBV9 and TRBJ2-4, with D maybe TRBD1 (5 bases). This CDR3 spans 14 amino acids. V lost 0 bases and J lost 7, with 11 bases in between. Germline-derived CDR1 and CDR2 are SGDLS and YYNGEE. The full variable domain, rest sourced from reference TRBV9 and TRBJ2-4, is DSGVTQTPKHLITATGQRVTLRCSPRSGDLSVYWYQQSLDQGLQFLIQYYNGEERAKGNILERFSAQQFPDLHSELNLSSLELGDSALYFCASSVGSGLNIQYFGAGTRLSVL.

This clonotype has a handful of counts. The rearrangement joins TRBV6-1 to TRBJ1-1, with D hard to call. Per the germline V gene, CDR1 is MNHNS and CDR2 is SASEGT. CDR3 length: 13 amino acids. Trimming removed 6 bases from V and 2 bases from J, with 10 bases in between. Here the CDR3 reads CASRTGPNTEAFF. The CDR3 DNA reads TGTGCCAGCAGAACCGGGCCCAACACTGAAGCTTTCTTT.

This chain connects TRBV14 to TRBJ2-7; D ambiguous. The germline V gene has CDR1 SGHDN and CDR2 FVKESK. The V end was cut by 4 bases, the J end by 3 bases, with 7 bases between. The CDR3 loop spans 12 amino acids. The CDR3 loop reads CASSRANYEQYF. The CDR3 bases are TGTGCCAGCAGCCGAGCCAACTACGAGCAGTACTTC. Complete variable domain (other parts from reference TRBV14 and TRBJ2-7): EAGVTQFPSHSVIEKGQTVTLRCDPISGHDNLYWYRRVMGKEIKFLLHFVKESKQDESGMPNNRFLAERTGGTYSTLKVQPAELEDSGVYFCASSRANYEQYFGPGTRLTVT.

This clonotype was detected only a few times. The V call is TRBV4-2, the J call TRBJ2-2; 8 nucleotides match TRBD2. The CDR3 is 19 residues long. Germline loops: CDR1 LGHNA, CDR2 YNFKEQ. The ends lost 0 bases at V and 4 bases at J; junction bases unmatched: 13. The CDR3 region has the DNA TGTGCCAGCAGCCAAGATGGGGCCCTAGCGGGTGATTTCACCGGGGAGCTGTTTTTT. This sequence encodes CASSQDGALAGDFTGELFF.

This clonotype occurred a few times. The chain joins TRBV6-2 or TRBV6-3 to TRBJ2-4; 9 bases align to TRBD1. Trimming cost V 6 bases and J 2 bases; bases outside gene matches: 8. Germline lookup yields CDR1 MNHEY and CDR2 SVGEGT. This CDR3 comprises 16 residues. The CDR3 nucleotides are TGTGCCAGCAGAACAGGGGGCGTCGTGACCAAAAACATTCAGTACTTC. Encoded protein: CASRTGGVVTKNIQYF.

This sequence joins TRBV7-8 and TRBJ2-3; perhaps TRBD1 as D (7 bases). The CDR3 length is 16 residues. From germline, CDR1 is SGHVS and CDR2 FQNEAQ. Trimming removed 2 bases from V and 0 bases from J, with 12 bases in between. The CDR3 here is CASSLRQGGSTDTQYF. The CDR3 DNA reads as TGTGCCAGCAGCTTACGTCAGGGGGGTAGCACAGATACGCAGTATTTT.

This clonotype has more than one count but fewer than ten. The chain employs TRBV20-1 and TRBJ1-5, with a tentative D call TRBD1 (5 bases). CDR1 and CDR2 (germline): DFQATT, SNEGSKA (reference sequence). The CDR3 is made up of 13 amino acids. The V end lost 5 bases, the J end lost 4 bases, and 12 bases lay between the germline ends. The CDR3 DNA follows: TGCAGTGCTTATGACAGAATAAATCAGCCCCAGCATTTT. It yields the protein CSAYDRINQPQHF.